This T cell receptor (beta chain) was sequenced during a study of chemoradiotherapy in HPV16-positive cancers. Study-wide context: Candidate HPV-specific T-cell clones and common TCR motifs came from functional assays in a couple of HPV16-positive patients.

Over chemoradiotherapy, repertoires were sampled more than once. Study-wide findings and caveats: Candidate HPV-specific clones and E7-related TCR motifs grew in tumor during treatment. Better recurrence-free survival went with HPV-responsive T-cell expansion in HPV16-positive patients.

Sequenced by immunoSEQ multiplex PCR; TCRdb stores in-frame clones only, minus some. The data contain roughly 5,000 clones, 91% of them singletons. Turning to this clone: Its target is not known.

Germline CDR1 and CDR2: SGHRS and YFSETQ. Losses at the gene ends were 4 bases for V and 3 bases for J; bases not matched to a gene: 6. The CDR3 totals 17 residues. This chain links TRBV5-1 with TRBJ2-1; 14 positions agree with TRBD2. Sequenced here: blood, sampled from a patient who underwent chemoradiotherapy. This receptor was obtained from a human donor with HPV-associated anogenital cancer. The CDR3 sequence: CASSRLAGGRGYNEQFF. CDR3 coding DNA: TGCGCCAGCAGCCGACTAGCGGGAGGGAGGGGCTACAATGAGCAGTTCTTC.